A single sample gave rise to the 20 T cell receptor beta chains below, sequenced in a study of cytomegalovirus exposure and HLA in healthy donors (dated by TCRdb to about 2017). Library prep was done by the immunoSEQ multiplex PCR assay. For the multiplex PCR, a mixture combining 60 forward primers for TCR Vbeta segments and 13 reverse primers for TCR Jbeta segments was used. TCRdb limited this immuneACCESS table to in-frame rearrangements with V and J called. A share of clones is missing; checked studies link under half to unresolved V genes, and the rest is unexplained. The table for this sample lists approximately 110,000 clones; roughly 81% of them were counted only once. The leading ten clones occupy around 0.99% of the sample. The sequencing input was PBMCs. All receptors come from a woman in her 30s in good health and CMV-seronegative.

The chain is built from TRBV7-6 and TRBJ2-1; 7 positions agree with TRBD2. The CDR3 extends over 15 amino acids. The V segment lost 1 base and the J segment 8 bases; nucleotides outside the gene matches: 8. CDR1 and CDR2 from the germline V gene are SGHVS and FNYEAQ. The CDR3 region is CASSLEAGAGDEQFF. The CDR3, as DNA: TGTGCCAGCAGCTTAGAGGCGGGAGCGGGCGATGAGCAGTTCTTC.

V and J are TRBV19 and TRBJ2-1; D may be TRBD2 (5 bases). Trimming removed 8 bases from V and 9 bases from J, with 17 bases in between. CDR1 LNHDA and CDR2 SQIVND come from the germline V gene (reference sequence). This CDR3 region has 13 residues. DNA for the CDR3: TGTGCCAGTCGCGGAGGACTTGTTGGTGAGCAGTTCTTC. It specifies CASRGGLVGEQFF.

For this clone: At one boundary the junction diverges from the germline segment, which might be a read error. The genes are TRBV7-9 and TRBJ1-5, with unresolved D. The CDR3 loop spans 12 amino acids. CDR1 and CDR2 (germline): SEHNR, FQNEAQ (reference sequence). The CDR3 DNA is TGTTCCAGCAGCTTTGATCGGAGGCCCCAGCATTTT. This gives the protein CSSSFDRRPQHF. The complete variable domain, with remaining parts taken from reference TRBV7-9 and TRBJ1-5, reads DTGVSQNPRHKITKRGQNVTFRCDPISEHNRLYWYRQTLGQGPEFLTYFQNEAQLEKSRLLSDRFSAERPKGSFSTLEIQRTEQGDSAMYLCSSSFDRRPQHFGDGTRLSIL.

The chain uses TRBV7-8 and TRBJ2-7; D gene unclear. The CDR3 runs to 15 residues. Germline lookup yields CDR1 SGHVS and CDR2 FQNEAQ. V was clipped by 3 bases and J by 3 bases, with 15 bases between them. CDR3 sequence reads: CASSLSGSPFYEQYF. DNA of the CDR3: TGTGCCAGCAGCTTGTCCGGGTCTCCCTTCTACGAGCAGTACTTC.

The chain has TRBV6-1 and TRBJ2-1; tentatively, D is TRBD2 (5 bases). V gave up 6 bases and J gave up 8 bases, with 14 bases separating them. Germline V gives CDR1 MNHNS, CDR2 SASEGT. The length of the CDR3 is 13 residues. As DNA, the CDR3 is TGTGCCAGCAGGCTTACTAGAGTCCATGAGCAGTTCTTC. This translates into CASRLTRVHEQFF.

The rearrangement uses TRBV18 and TRBJ2-5, with D perhaps matching TRBD2 (6 bases). Germline-derived CDR1 and CDR2 are KGHSH and LQKENI. The CDR3 extends over 13 amino acids. The germline V and J ends were trimmed by 5 bases and 1 base, with 8 bases remaining between them. CDR3 coding DNA: TGTGCCAGCTCATTGACTAGCCAAGAGACCCAGTACTTC. This sequence encodes CASSLTSQETQYF.

The chain has TRBV6-6 and TRBJ1-2; D call uncertain. Trimming removed 6 bases from V and 4 bases from J, with 15 bases in between. CDR1 and CDR2 from the germline V gene are MNHNY and SVGAGI (reference sequence). The CDR3 has 14 residues. CDR3 sequence reads: CASRYSIHLYGYTF. The CDR3 nucleotides are TGTGCCAGCAGGTACAGCATCCACCTCTATGGCTACACCTTC.

This sequence joins TRBV19 and TRBJ1-5; D is undetermined. The V gene lost 10 bases and the J gene lost 5 bases, with 18 bases spanning the gap. CDR3 size: 14 residues. From germline, CDR1 is LNHDA and CDR2 SQIVND (reference sequence). The CDR3, as DNA: TGTGCCACCACCAAAAGAGTGTCGGATCAGCCCCAGCATTTT. Protein sequence: CATTKRVSDQPQHF.

V usage is TRBV10-3 and J usage is TRBJ1-2, with 7 bases matching TRBD1. Per the germline V gene, CDR1 is ENHRY and CDR2 is SYGVKD. V trimming: 10 bases; J trimming: 2 bases; junction bases outside the gene matches: 7. The CDR3 has 13 residues. CDR3 DNA sequence: TGTGCCACCGGACAGGTCTTCAACTATGGCTACACCTTC. This codes for CATGQVFNYGYTF.

The table lists this clone with a count of one. The chain combines TRBV11-1 with TRBJ2-1; maybe TRBD2 (6 bases). Germline CDR1 SGHAT, CDR2 FQDESV (reference sequence). The length of the CDR3 is 15 residues. The V end was cut by 5 bases, the J end by 3 bases, with 14 bases between. Written as DNA, the CDR3 is TGTGCCAGCAGCCCCCGCGAGCGGGTCTACAATGAGCAGTTCTTC. Its protein product is CASSPRERVYNEQFF.

The chain recombines TRBV6-1 with TRBJ2-7; D gene unclear. The CDR3 contains 14 residues. Germline V gene lookup returns CDR1 MNHNS and CDR2 SASEGT. Trimming pared 2 bases from V and 3 bases from J, leaving 11 bases between. DNA of the CDR3: TGTGCCAGCAGTGAAAGGCTGGAGATCTACGAGCAGTACTTC. Protein sequence: CASSERLEIYEQYF.

The rearrangement uses TRBV11-2 and TRBJ2-2; 8 bases are shared with TRBD2. Germline CDR1 reads SGHAT; CDR2 reads FQNNGV. The CDR3 has 16 amino acids. The J segment lost 7 bases and the V segment lost 2 bases, leaving 9 bases of the junction unmatched. DNA of the CDR3: TGTGCCAGCAGCTTATACGGGGGGGGCAGTAGCGGGGAGCTGTTTTTT. This sequence encodes CASSLYGGGSSGELFF.

The V call is TRBV18, the J call TRBJ1-2; D is uncertain. Germline CDR1 is KGHSH and CDR2 is LQKENI. V was clipped by 6 bases and J by 6 bases, with 14 bases between them. The CDR3 sequence is 13 residues long. The CDR3 sequence: CASSAGSGDGYTF. CDR3 bases: TGTGCCAGCTCCGCTGGATCGGGAGATGGCTACACCTTC.

The rearrangement uses TRBV5-8 and TRBJ1-5; the D is unclear. In germline, CDR1 is SGHTS, CDR2 YDEGEE. The CDR3 totals 14 residues. Trimming pared 4 bases from V and 12 bases from J, leaving 20 bases between. For the CDR3, the DNA is TGTGCCAGCAGCCTCCAGGCGGGTACTCAGGACCAGCATTTT. Translated: CASSLQAGTQDQHF.

The rearrangement uses TRBV9 and TRBJ2-5; 9 bases are a match to TRBD1. The DNA matches TRBJ2-7 better at its end, which makes the J call doubtful. The CDR3 totals 14 residues. CDR1 and CDR2 from the germline V gene are SGDLS and YYNGEE. This chain's CDR3 is CASSTTGGPYEQYF. CDR3 sequence (DNA): TGTGCCAGCAGCACCACAGGGGGCCCCTACGAGCAGTACTTC.

The chain couples TRBV7-8 to TRBJ1-2, with D possibly being TRBD1 (6 bases). The CDR3 contains 14 residues. V was cut by 2 bases and J by 6 bases, with 13 bases left in between. Germline-derived CDR1 and CDR2 are SGHVS and FQNEAQ. The DNA for the CDR3 is TGTGCCAGCAGCTTATCGGAGGGGGGGCATGGCTACACCTTC. Protein product: CASSLSEGGHGYTF.

V gene TRBV7-9 combines with J gene TRBJ2-7; D unclear. This CDR3 spans 13 amino acids. V was shortened by 6 bases and J by 0 bases, with 9 bases between the two germline ends. CDR1 and CDR2 from the germline V gene are SEHNR and FQNEAQ (reference sequence). The CDR3 loop reads CASSSSLSYEQYF. The CDR3, as DNA: TGTGCCAGCAGTTCGTCCCTCTCCTACGAGCAGTACTTC. The full variable domain, completed using reference TRBV7-9 and TRBJ2-7, is DTGVSQNPRHKITKRGQNVTFRCDPISEHNRLYWYRQTLGQGPEFLTYFQNEAQLEKSRLLSDRFSAERPKGSFSTLEIQRTEQGDSAMYLCASSSSLSYEQYFGPGTRLTVT.

This CDR3 is CAWSLGQGNQPQHF. In DNA form, the CDR3 reads TGTGCCTGGAGCCTAGGACAGGGCAATCAGCCCCAGCATTTT. The V gene is TRBV30, the J gene TRBJ1-5; TRBD1 aligns across 7 bases. CDR3 length equals 14 residues. Germline V gene lookup returns CDR1 GTSNPN and CDR2 SVGIG (reference sequence). The trim removed 3 bases at V and 2 bases at J, leaving 4 bases unmatched.

Points on this clone: The junction differs from germline at one of its ends, possibly a read error. J is TRBJ1-1 and V is TRBV7-9, with D possibly being TRBD1 (6 bases). This CDR3 is 13 amino acids long. Germline loops: CDR1 SEHNR, CDR2 FQNEAQ (reference sequence). CDR3 bases: TGTTCCAGCAGCCCCAGTGGGGACATTGAAGCTTTCTTT. Its translation is CSSSPSGDIEAFF.

The V call is TRBV6-5, the J call TRBJ2-7, with D possibly TRBD1 on 6 matching bases. This CDR3 contains 11 residues. Trimming took 8 bases from V and 3 from J, leaving 8 bases between them. Germline loops: CDR1 MNHEY, CDR2 SVGAGI. The DNA of the CDR3 is TGTGCCAGCCGGGACAACTACGAGCAGTACTTC. Protein sequence: CASRDNYEQYF.